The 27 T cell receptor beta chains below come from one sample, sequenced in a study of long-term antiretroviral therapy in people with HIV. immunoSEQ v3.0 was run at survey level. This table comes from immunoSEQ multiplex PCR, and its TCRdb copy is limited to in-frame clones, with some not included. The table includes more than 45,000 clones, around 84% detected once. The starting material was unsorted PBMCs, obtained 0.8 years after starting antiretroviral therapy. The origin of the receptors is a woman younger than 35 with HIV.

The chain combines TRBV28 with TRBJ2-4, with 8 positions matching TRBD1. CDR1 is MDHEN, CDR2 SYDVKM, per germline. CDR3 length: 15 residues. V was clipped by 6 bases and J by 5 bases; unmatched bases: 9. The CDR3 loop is CASSSLRGLQNIQYF. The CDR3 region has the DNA TGTGCCAGCAGCTCTCTCAGGGGGCTTCAAAACATTCAGTACTTC.

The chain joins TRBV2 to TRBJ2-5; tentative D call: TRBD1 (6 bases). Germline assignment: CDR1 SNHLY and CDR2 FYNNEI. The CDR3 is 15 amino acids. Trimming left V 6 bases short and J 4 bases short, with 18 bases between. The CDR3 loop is CASRKTGPSRETQYF. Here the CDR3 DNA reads TGTGCCAGCAGGAAGACAGGACCTAGTAGAGAGACCCAGTACTTC. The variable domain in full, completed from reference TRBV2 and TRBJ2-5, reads EPEVTQTPSHQVTQMGQEVILRCVPISNHLYFYWYRQILGQKVEFLVSFYNNEISEKSEIFDDQFSVERPDGSNFTLKIRSTKLEDSAMYFCASRKTGPSRETQYFGPGTRLLVL.

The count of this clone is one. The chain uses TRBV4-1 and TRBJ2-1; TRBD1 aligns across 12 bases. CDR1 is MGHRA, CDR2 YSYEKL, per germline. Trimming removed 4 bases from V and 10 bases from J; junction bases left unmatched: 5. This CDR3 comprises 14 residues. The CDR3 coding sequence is TGCGCCAGCAGCCTGGGACAGGGGGCAAAGGAGCAGTTCTTC. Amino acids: CASSLGQGAKEQFF.

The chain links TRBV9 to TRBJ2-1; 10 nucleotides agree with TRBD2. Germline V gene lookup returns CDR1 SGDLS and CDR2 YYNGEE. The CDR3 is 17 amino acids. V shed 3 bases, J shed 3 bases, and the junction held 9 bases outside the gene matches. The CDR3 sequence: CASSARPTSGVYNEQFF. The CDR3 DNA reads TGTGCCAGCAGCGCCCGGCCCACTAGCGGGGTCTACAATGAGCAGTTCTTC. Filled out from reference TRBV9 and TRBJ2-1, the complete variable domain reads DSGVTQTPKHLITATGQRVTLRCSPRSGDLSVYWYQQSLDQGLQFLIQYYNGEERAKGNILERFSAQQFPDLHSELNLSSLELGDSALYFCASSARPTSGVYNEQFFGPGTRLTVL.

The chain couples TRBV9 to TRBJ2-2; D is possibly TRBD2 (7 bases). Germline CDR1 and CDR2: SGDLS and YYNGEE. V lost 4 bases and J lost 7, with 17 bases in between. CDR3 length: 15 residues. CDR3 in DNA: TGTGCCAGCAGCCCATCGTGGGGAGGGGGCGGGGAGCTGTTTTTT. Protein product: CASSPSWGGGGELFF.

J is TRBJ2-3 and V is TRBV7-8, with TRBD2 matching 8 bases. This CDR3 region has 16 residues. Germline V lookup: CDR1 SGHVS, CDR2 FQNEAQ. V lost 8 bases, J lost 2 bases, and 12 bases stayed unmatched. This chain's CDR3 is CASSTRGGVDTDTQYF. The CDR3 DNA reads TGTGCCAGCTCCACCCGGGGGGGAGTGGACACAGATACGCAGTATTTT.

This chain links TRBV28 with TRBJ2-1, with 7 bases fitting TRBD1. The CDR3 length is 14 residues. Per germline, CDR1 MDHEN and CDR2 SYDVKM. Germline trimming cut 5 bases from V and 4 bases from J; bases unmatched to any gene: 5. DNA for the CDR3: TGTGCCAGCAGTCCTCCGGGACAGTACAATGAGCAGTTCTTC. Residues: CASSPPGQYNEQFF.

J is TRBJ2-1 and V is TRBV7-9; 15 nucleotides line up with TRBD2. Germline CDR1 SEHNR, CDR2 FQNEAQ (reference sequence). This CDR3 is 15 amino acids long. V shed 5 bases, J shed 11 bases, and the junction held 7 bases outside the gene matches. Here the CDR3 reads CASSLRTSGRAKQFF. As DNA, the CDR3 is TGTGCCAGCAGCCTCAGGACTAGCGGGAGGGCAAAGCAGTTCTTC.

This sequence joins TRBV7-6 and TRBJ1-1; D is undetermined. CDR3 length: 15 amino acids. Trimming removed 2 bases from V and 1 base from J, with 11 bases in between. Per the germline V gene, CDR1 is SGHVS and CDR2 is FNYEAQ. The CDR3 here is CASSLYSVENTEAFF. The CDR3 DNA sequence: TGTGCCAGCAGCTTATATTCAGTGGAGAACACTGAAGCTTTCTTT.

CDR3 sequence: CASSLSRTDTQYF. The CDR3, as DNA: TGTGCCAGCAGCTTGTCACGGACAGATACGCAGTATTTT. The chain employs TRBV5-4 and TRBJ2-3; D unclear. The length of the CDR3 is 13 residues. In germline, CDR1 is SGHNT, CDR2 YYREEE (reference sequence). Trimming removed 1 base at V and 3 bases at J, with 6 bases between.

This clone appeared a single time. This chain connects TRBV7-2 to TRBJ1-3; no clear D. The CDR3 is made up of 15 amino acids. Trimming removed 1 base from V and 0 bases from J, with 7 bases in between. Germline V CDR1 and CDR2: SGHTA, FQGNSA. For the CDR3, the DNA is TGTGCCAGCAGCTTAGGGGTCAGCTCTGGAAACACCATATATTTT. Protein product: CASSLGVSSGNTIYF.

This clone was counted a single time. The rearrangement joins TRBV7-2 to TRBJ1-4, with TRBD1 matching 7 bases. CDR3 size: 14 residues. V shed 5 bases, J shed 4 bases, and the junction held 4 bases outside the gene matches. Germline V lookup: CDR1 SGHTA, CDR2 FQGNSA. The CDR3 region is CASSQGQFNEKLFF. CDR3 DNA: TGTGCCAGCAGCCAGGGACAGTTTAATGAAAAACTGTTTTTT.

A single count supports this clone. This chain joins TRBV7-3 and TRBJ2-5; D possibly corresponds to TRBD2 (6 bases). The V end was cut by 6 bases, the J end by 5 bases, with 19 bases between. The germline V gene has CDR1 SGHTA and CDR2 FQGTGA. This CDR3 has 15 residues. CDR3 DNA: TGTGCCAGCAGACGGCCGGGACTCAGCCGGGAGACCCAGTACTTC. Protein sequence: CASRRPGLSRETQYF.

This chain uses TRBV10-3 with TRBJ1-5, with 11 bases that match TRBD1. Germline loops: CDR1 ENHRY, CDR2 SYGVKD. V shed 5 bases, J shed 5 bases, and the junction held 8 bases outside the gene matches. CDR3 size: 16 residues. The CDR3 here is CAISPAGTGGYQPQHF. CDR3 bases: TGTGCCATCAGTCCGGCCGGGACAGGGGGGTATCAGCCCCAGCATTTT.

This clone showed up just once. This chain's CDR3 is CASSLGGQGRNTEAFF. The CDR3 DNA reads TGTGCCAGCAGCTTAGGGGGCCAGGGGAGGAATACTGAAGCTTTCTTT. The rearrangement uses TRBV7-2 and TRBJ1-1; possible D gene TRBD1, 6 bases. Trimming left V 1 base short and J 5 bases short, with 17 bases between. The CDR3 totals 16 residues. Germline V CDR1 and CDR2: SGHTA, FQGNSA.

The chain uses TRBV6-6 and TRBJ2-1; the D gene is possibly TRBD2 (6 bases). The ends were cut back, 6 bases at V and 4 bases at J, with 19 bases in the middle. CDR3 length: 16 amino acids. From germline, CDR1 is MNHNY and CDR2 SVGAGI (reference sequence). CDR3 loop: CASSPSGSSIYNEQFF. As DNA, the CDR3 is TGTGCCAGCAGCCCCTCCGGGAGTTCGATTTACAATGAGCAGTTCTTC.

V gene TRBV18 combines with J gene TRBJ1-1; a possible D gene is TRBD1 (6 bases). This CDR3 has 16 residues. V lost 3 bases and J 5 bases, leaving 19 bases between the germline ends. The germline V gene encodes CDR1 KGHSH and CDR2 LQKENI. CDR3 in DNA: TGTGCCAGCTCACCCGCCTTCACAGGGCGGGAGACTGAAGCTTTCTTT. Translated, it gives CASSPAFTGRETEAFF.

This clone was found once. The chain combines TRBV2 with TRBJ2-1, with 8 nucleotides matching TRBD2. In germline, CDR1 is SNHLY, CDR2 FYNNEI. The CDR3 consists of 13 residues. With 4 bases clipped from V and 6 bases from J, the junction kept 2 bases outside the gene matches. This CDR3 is CASSGTSFNEQFF. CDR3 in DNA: TGTGCCAGCAGTGGGACTAGCTTCAATGAGCAGTTCTTC.

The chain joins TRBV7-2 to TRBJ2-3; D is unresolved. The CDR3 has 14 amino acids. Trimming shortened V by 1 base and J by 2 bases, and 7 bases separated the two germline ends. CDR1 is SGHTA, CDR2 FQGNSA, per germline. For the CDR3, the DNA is TGTGCCAGCAGCTTAGTCCTTGACACAGATACGCAGTATTTT. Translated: CASSLVLDTDTQYF.

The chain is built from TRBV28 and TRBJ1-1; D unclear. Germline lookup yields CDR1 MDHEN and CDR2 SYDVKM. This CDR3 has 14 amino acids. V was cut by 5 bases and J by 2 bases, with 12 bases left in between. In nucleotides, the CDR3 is TGTGCCAGCAGTATGAGGCAGGCTAACACTGAAGCTTTCTTT. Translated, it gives CASSMRQANTEAFF. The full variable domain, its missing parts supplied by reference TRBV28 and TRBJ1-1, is DVKVTQSSRYLVKRTGEKVFLECVQDMDHENMFWYRQDPGLGLRLIYFSYDVKMKEKGDIPEGYSVSREKKERFSLILESASTNQTSMYLCASSMRQANTEAFFGQGTRLTVV.

The CDR3 nucleotides read TGTGCCAGCAGGGACTCATACCCTAAAGAGACCCAGTACTTC. Its protein product is CASRDSYPKETQYF. The J gene is TRBJ2-5, the V gene TRBV28; D is perhaps TRBD2 (5 bases). The germline gives CDR1 MDHEN, CDR2 SYDVKM. CDR3 length: 14 amino acids. Trimming pared 6 bases from V and 3 bases from J, leaving 14 bases between.

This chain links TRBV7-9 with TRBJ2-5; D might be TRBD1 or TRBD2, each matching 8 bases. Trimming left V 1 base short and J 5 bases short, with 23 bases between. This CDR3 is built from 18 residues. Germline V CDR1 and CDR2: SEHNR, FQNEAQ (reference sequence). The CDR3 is CASSLVAGRTGTKETQYF. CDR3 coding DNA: TGTGCCAGCAGCTTAGTAGCGGGGAGGACAGGGACGAAGGAGACCCAGTACTTC. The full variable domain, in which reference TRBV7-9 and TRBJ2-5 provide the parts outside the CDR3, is DTGVSQNPRHKITKRGQNVTFRCDPISEHNRLYWYRQTLGQGPEFLTYFQNEAQLEKSRLLSDRFSAERPKGSFSTLEIQRTEQGDSAMYLCASSLVAGRTGTKETQYFGPGTRLLVL.

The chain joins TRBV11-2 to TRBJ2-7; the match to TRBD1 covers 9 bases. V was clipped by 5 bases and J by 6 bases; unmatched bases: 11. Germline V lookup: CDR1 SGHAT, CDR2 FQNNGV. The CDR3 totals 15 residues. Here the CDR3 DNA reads TGTGCCAGCAGCCTCTCCGGGACAGGGTCGGGCGAGCAGTACTTC. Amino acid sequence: CASSLSGTGSGEQYF.

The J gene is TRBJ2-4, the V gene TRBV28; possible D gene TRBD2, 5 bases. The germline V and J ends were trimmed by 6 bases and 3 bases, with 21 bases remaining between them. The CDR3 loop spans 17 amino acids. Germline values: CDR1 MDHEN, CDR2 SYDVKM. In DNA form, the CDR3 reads TGTGCCAGCAGCCTTCCCCTAGCCGGTCCACACAAAAACATTCAGTACTTC. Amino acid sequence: CASSLPLAGPHKNIQYF.

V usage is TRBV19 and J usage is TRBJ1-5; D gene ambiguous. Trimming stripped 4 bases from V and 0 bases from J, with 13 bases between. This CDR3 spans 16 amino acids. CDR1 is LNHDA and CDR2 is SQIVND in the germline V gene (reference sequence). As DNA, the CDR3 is TGTGCCAGTAGTACTCCCTTTGAAGGTAGCAATCAGCCCCAGCATTTT. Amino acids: CASSTPFEGSNQPQHF.

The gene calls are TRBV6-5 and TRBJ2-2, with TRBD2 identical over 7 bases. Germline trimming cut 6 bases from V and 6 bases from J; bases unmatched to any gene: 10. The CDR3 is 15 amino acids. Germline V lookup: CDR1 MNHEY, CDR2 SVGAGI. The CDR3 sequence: CASSRDYRSAGELFF. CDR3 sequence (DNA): TGTGCCAGCAGCCGGGACTATAGGAGCGCCGGGGAGCTGTTTTTT.

This CDR3 reads CASSLTSGTAYEQYF. The CDR3 bases are TGCGCCAGCAGCTTGACCAGCGGGACAGCCTACGAGCAGTACTTC. The chain couples TRBV5-1 to TRBJ2-7; D tentatively reads TRBD1 or TRBD2 (7 bases each). Trimming shortened V by 1 base and J by 2 bases, and 13 bases separated the two germline ends. In germline, CDR1 is SGHRS, CDR2 YFSETQ. This CDR3 is 15 amino acids long. The full variable domain, with the rest looked up from reference TRBV5-1 and TRBJ2-7, is KAGVTQTPRYLIKTRGQQVTLSCSPISGHRSVSWYQQTPGQGLQFLFEYFSETQRNKGNFPGRFSGRQFSNSRSEMNVSTLELGDSALYLCASSLTSGTAYEQYFGPGTRLTVT.